This TCR beta chain was captured in a study of blood T cell repertoires in COVID-19. Study in general: The United States, Italy and Spain were the sources of the acute and convalescent COVID-19 samples.

How the authors handled the data: Estimation of nucleated cell counts relied on the amplification of reference gene primers. The protocol was immunoSEQ multiplex PCR, while the TCRdb copy is restricted to in-frame clones and leaves out a portion. V and J calls and clone size follow that table, whereas D and trimming were derived from the DNA. This sample has about 11,000 clones; over 75% occur once, and the top ten carry 7% to 9%. Germline loops: CDR1 MGHRA, CDR2 YSYEKL. This CDR3 has 15 residues. V dropped 3 bases and J dropped 6; count of bases not matched to a gene: 6. This TCR derives from a man between 65 and 79 years old with active COVID-19. This chain joins TRBV4-1 and TRBJ2-1; 9 nucleotides align to TRBD2. Sequenced: peripheral blood. The DNA for the CDR3 is TGCGCCAGCAGCCACGGGACTAGCTATTCCAATGAGCAGTTCTTC. Residues: CASSHGTSYSNEQFF.